Listed here is a single T cell receptor beta chain. Templates that were synthetic TCR analogs were spiked into each PCR. TCRdb's table, derived via immunoSEQ multiplex PCR, lists solely in-frame clones and lacks some. The table shows 48,000 or so clones, with 70% to 90% occurring only once. These data originate in a study of PD-L1 blockade in urothelial cancer. Study-level background: Prior exposure to chemotherapy in patients amounted to 0 to 3 regimens received. Across blood samples, T cells had a median count of about 140,000.

Time point in this sample: peripheral blood 6 weeks after treatment start. The patients' disease, urothelial carcinoma, was locally advanced or metastatic. The specimen was PBMCs, collected around atezolizumab (anti-PD-L1) treatment. The receptor was derived from a man in his fifties or sixties with urothelial cancer.

The CDR3 coding sequence is TGTGCCAGCAGCTTAAACCGGAATTCACCCCTCCACTTT. This gives the protein CASSLNRNSPLHF. V and J are TRBV7-3 and TRBJ1-6; D remains ambiguous. Germline CDR1 is SGHTA and CDR2 is FQGTGA. CDR3 length: 13 amino acids. Trimming removed 1 base at V and 7 bases at J, with 5 bases between.